Shown below are 9 T cell receptor beta chains from a single sample sequenced in a study of T cell clones after liver transplantation. Measured with immunoSEQ multiplex PCR; TCRdb has only the in-frame clones, and not every one. The table has roughly 80,000 clones, 70% to 85% seen once. Here the sequenced sample was CD4+ T cells from blood, taken almost 47 months after liver transplant. These receptors all stem from a human patient who received a liver transplant. Some T cells may have originated in the graft donor.

This rearrangement joins TRBV28 to TRBJ1-4; 9 bases are shared with TRBD1. V lost 7 bases, J lost 4 bases, and 10 bases stayed unmatched. The CDR3 loop spans 16 amino acids. The germline gives CDR1 MDHEN, CDR2 SYDVKM. CDR3 sequence (DNA): TGTGCCAGCACCCGAGTGGGGGACAGGGTTAATGAAAAACTGTTTTTT. Its protein product is CASTRVGDRVNEKLFF.

This chain connects TRBV18 to TRBJ1-1, with a tentative D call TRBD1 (5 bases). The ends were cut back, 1 base at V and 0 bases at J, with 9 bases in the middle. CDR1 is KGHSH and CDR2 is LQKENI in the germline V gene. The CDR3 loop spans 15 amino acids. The CDR3 DNA is TGTGCCAGCTCACCACGAGCAGGGATGAACACTGAAGCTTTCTTT. Amino acid sequence: CASSPRAGMNTEAFF.

V and J are TRBV5-1 and TRBJ2-3, with TRBD2 identical over 11 bases. The CDR3 is made up of 16 amino acids. Trimming removed 4 bases from V and 7 bases from J; junction bases left unmatched: 11. In germline, CDR1 is SGHRS, CDR2 YFSETQ. CDR3 in amino acids: CASSLQPGLAVNTQYF. The CDR3 bases are TGCGCCAGCAGCCTCCAACCGGGACTAGCGGTGAATACGCAGTATTTT.

DNA of the CDR3: TGTGCCAGCAGCTTAACCCAGACTGAAAATGAAAAACTGTTTTTT. Protein sequence: CASSLTQTENEKLFF. The chain joins TRBV7-9 to TRBJ1-4; D unclear. There are 15 residues in the CDR3. Germline values: CDR1 SEHNR, CDR2 FQNEAQ (reference sequence). V lost 2 bases, J lost 5 bases, and 12 bases lay in between.

This clone was detected only a few times. The chain links TRBV5-6 to TRBJ2-2; 10 bases match TRBD1. The CDR3 spans 15 residues. The germline V gene encodes CDR1 SGHDT and CDR2 YYEEEE. The J segment lost 8 bases and the V segment lost 2 bases, leaving 6 bases of the junction unmatched. CDR3 loop: CASSFDRGLAGELFF. In DNA, the CDR3 is TGTGCCAGCAGCTTCGACAGGGGGCTAGCTGGGGAGCTGTTTTTT.

This chain connects TRBV25-1 to TRBJ2-2; D gene uncertain. The V end was cut by 0 bases, the J end by 0 bases, with 5 bases between. This CDR3 region has 15 residues. Germline lookup yields CDR1 MGHDK and CDR2 SYGVNS. The CDR3 nucleotides are TGTGCCAGCAGTGAATACAGCCCGAACACCGGGGAGCTGTTTTTT. It is translated as CASSEYSPNTGELFF.

The gene calls are TRBV7-9 and TRBJ1-4; no definite D call. CDR1 is SEHNR, CDR2 FQNEAQ, per germline (reference sequence). V lost 8 bases and J lost 3, with 10 bases in between. This CDR3 has 13 residues. CDR3 nucleotides: TGTGCCAGCGGACGGGAGTCTAATGAAAAACTGTTTTTT. Translating it yields CASGRESNEKLFF.

V usage is TRBV7-6 and J usage is TRBJ1-1, with unresolved D. CDR1 is SGHVS, CDR2 FNYEAQ, per germline. CDR3 length: 15 residues. The V end was cut by 0 bases, the J end by 6 bases, with 14 bases between. CDR3 amino acids: CASSLALGLKAEAFF. DNA for the CDR3: TGTGCCAGCAGCTTAGCGTTGGGTCTTAAAGCTGAAGCTTTCTTT.

The rearrangement joins TRBV10-1 to TRBJ2-1, with D maybe TRBD1 (5 bases). The CDR3 is 15 amino acids. Trimming pared 1 base from V and 0 bases from J, leaving 7 bases between. Per germline, CDR1 WNHNN and CDR2 SYGVQD (reference sequence). The CDR3: CASSEFTGSYNEQFF. The CDR3, as DNA: TGCGCCAGCAGTGAGTTTACAGGCTCCTACAATGAGCAGTTCTTC.